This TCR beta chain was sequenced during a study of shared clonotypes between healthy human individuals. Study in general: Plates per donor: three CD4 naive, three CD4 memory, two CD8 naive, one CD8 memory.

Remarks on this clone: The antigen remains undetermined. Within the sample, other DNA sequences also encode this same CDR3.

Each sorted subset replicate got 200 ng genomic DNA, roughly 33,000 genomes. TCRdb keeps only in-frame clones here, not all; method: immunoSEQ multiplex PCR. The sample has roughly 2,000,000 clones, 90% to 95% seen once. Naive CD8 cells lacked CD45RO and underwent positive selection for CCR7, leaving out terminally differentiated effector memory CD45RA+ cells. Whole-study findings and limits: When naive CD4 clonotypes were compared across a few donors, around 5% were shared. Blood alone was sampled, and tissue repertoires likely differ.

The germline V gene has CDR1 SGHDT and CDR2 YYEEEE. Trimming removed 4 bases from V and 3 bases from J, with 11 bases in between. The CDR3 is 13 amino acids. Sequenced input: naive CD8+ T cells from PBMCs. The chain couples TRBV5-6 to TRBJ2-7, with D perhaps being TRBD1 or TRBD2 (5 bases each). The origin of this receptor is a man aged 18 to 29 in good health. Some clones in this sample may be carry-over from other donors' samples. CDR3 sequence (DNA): TGTGCCAGCAGCCCCGGGGCGAGCTACGAGCAGTACTTC. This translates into CASSPGASYEQYF.